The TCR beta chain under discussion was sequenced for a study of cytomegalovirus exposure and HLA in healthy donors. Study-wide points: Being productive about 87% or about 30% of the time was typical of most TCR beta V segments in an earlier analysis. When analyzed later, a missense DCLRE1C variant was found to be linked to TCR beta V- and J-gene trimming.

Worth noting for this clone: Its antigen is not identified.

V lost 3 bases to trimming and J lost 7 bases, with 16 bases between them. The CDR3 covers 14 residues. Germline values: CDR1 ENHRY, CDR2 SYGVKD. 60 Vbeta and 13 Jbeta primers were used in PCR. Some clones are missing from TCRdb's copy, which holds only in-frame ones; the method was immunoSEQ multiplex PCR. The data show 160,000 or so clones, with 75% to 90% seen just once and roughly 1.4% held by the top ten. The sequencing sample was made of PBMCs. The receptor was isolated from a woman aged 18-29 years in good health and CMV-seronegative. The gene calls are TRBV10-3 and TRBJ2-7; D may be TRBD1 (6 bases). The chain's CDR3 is CAISDSGQSLEQYF. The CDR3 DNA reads TGTGCCATCAGTGACTCCGGACAGTCCTTGGAGCAGTACTTC.